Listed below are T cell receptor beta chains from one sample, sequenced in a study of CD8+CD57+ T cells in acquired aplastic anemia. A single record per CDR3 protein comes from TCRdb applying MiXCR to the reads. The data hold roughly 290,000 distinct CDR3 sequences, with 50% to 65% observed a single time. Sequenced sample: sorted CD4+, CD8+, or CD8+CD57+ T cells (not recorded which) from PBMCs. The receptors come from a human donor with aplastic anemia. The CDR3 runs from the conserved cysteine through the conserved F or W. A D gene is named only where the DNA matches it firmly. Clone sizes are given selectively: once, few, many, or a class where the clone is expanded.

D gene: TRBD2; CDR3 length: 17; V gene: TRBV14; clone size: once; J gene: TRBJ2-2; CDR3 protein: CASSQDNAGGTTGELFF; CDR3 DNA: TGTGCCAGCAGCCAAGATAACGCGGGAGGTACCACCGGGGAGCTGTTTTTT
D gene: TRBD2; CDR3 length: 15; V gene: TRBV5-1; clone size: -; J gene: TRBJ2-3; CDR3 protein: CASSPGLAASDTQYF; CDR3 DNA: TGCGCCAGCAGCCCGGGACTAGCGGCGTCAGATACGCAGTATTTT
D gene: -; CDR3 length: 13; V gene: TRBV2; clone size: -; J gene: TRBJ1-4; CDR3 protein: CASSAREGEKLFF; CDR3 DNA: TGTGCCAGCAGCGCCAGGGAAGGAGAAAAACTGTTTTTT
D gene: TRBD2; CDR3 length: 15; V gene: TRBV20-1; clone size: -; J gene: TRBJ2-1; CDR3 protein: CSARATSGSYNEQFF; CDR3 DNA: TGCAGTGCTAGAGCGACTAGCGGCTCCTACAATGAGCAGTTCTTC
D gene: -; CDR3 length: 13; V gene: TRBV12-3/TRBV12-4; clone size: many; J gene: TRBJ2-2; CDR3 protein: CASTPLVAGELFF; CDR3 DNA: TGTGCCAGCACCCCACTAGTCGCGGGGGAGCTGTTTTTT
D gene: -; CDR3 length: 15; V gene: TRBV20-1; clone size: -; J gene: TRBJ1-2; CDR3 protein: CSARDPAKPSYGYTF; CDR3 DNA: TGCAGTGCTAGAGATCCAGCCAAACCCAGCTATGGCTACACCTTC
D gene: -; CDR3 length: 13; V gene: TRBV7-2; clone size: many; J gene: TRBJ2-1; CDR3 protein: CACKRLGLNEQFF; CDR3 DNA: TGTGCCTGCAAACGACTAGGATTGAATGAGCAGTTCTTC
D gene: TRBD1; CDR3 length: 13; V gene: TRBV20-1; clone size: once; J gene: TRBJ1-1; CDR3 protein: CSARGGYDTEAFF; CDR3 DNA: TGCAGCGCCAGGGGGGGCTACGACACTGAAGCTTTCTTT
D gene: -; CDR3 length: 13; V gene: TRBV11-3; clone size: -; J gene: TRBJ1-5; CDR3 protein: CASSLAGYQPQHF; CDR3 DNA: TGTGCCAGCAGCTTAGCCGGATATCAGCCCCAGCATTTT
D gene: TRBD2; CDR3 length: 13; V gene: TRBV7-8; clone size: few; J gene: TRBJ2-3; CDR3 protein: CASSRTSWDTQYF; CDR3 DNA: TGTGCCAGCAGCCGGACTAGTTGGGATACGCAGTATTTT
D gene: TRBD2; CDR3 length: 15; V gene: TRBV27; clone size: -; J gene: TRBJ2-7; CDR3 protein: CASSTRPAGKYEQYF; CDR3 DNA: TGTGCCAGCAGTACGAGGCCAGCGGGGAAATACGAGCAGTACTTC
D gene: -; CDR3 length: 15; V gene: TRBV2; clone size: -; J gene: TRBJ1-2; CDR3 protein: CASSLGGSRYYGYTF; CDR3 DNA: TGTGCCAGCAGCTTGGGGGGTAGCCGGTACTATGGCTACACCTTC
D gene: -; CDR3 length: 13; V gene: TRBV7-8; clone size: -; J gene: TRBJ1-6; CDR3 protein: CASSQKDVSPLHF; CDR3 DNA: TGTGCCAGCAGCCAGAAGGACGTTTCACCCCTCCACTTT
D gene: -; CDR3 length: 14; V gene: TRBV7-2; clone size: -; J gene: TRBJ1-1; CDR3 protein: CASSFRALNTEAFF; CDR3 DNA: TGTGCCAGCAGCTTCAGAGCCCTAAACACTGAAGCTTTCTTT
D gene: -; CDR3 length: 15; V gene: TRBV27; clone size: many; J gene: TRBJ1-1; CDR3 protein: CASSPRHLMNTEAFF; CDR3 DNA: TGTGCCAGCAGTCCTCGACACCTAATGAACACTGAAGCTTTCTTT
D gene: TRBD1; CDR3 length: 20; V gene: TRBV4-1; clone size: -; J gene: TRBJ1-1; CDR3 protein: CAGSQEAGAGGWGMNTEAFF; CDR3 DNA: TGCGCCGGCAGCCAAGAAGCCGGAGCAGGGGGCTGGGGTATGAACACTGAAGCTTTCTTT
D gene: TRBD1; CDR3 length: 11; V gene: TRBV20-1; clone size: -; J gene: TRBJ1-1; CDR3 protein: CSAEWDRGNLF; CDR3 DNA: TGCAGTGCCGAATGGGACAGGGGGAATCTCTTT
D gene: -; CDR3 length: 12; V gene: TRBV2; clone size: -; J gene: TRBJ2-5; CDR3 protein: CASSGSSWTQYF; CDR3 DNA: TGTGCCAGCAGTGGTAGCTCTTGGACCCAGTACTTC
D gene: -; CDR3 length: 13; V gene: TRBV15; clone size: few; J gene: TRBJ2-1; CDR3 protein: CATSREIIGEQFF; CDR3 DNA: TGTGCCACCAGCAGAGAGATTATCGGTGAGCAGTTCTTC
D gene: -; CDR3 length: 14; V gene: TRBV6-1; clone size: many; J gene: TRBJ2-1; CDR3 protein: CASSGLSSYNEQFF; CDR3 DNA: TGTGCCAGCAGTGGACTTAGCTCCTACAATGAGCAGTTCTTC
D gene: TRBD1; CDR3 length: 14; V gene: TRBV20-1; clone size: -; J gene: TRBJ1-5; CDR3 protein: CSVTDRGGNQPQHF; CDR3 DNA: TGCAGTGTAACGGACAGGGGTGGCAATCAGCCCCAGCATTTT
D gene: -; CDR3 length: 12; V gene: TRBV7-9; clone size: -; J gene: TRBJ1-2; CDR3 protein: CASTDGWTGETF; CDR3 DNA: TGTGCCAGCACCGATGGTTGGACTGGGGAGACCTTC